The clone carrying this TCR beta chain has a handful of counts. The data stem from a study of preoperative IRX-2 immunotherapy in early breast cancer. CDR3 size: 15 residues. Treatment defined: preoperative locoregional IRX-2 cytokine immunotherapy. Sequencing used immunoSEQ multiplex PCR; TCRdb keeps in-frame clones, though not all of them. Of roughly 93,000 clones detected, about nine tenths appear once; the ten largest clones hold roughly 2%. This sequence originates from a human donor with breast cancer. This chain links TRBV1 with TRBJ1-1; the DNA was not compared with TRBD1, the D call given in the table. TRBV1 is annotated as a pseudogene. This sample comprised tumor tissue, obtained after IRX-2 immunotherapy. The CDR3, as DNA: TGCGCCAGCAGAGCACAGGAAATTTTGAACACTGAAGCTTTCTTT. It translates to CASRAQEILNTEAFF.